This T cell receptor beta chain was recorded in a study of T cell responses to AZD1222 COVID-19 vaccine listed by TCRdb under 2021. Notes on the research overall: TCR sequencing covered some 250 trial participants: about 210 given two doses of AZD1222 and about 26 given two doses of MenACWY control vaccine. Trial participants were enrolled by age into 18-55, 56-69 and 70-plus year subgroups, with around 150, 28 and 57 TCR-sequenced participants respectively.

The germline V and J ends show losses of 6 bases and 0 bases respectively, and no gene match explains 4 bases of the junction. CDR1 LNHDA and CDR2 SQIVND are derived from the germline V gene (reference sequence). Reading from cysteine to phenylalanine, the CDR3 counts 16 amino acids. Here the CDR3 DNA is all that survives: 48 bases in frame from base 1. The CDR3 regions of human TCRbeta chains were subjected to immunosequencing. Per the source publication's procedure: Repertoire TCRs were checked for matches against a reference library of SARS-CoV-2-specific TCRs that had been generated using the MIRA antigen-specificity platform. Breadth was defined as the fraction of unique TCRs that were SARS-CoV-2-associated, and depth was defined as the fraction of total T cells that were SARS-CoV-2-associated. Using the MIRA data, each spike-specific TCR was mapped to the spike region that the TCR reacts to and placed in a CD4 or CD8 class. Log10-transformed breadth and depth values were compared by one-way ANOVA with Sidak's multiple comparisons tests. Here the immuneACCESS table is served through TCRdb, limited to in-frame sequences with V and J called. Missing clones are a known gap in these copies; in checked studies unresolved V genes cover under half, and the rest lacks a known reason. V, J and clone size are taken as reported in that table, and D and trimming were inferred from the DNA itself. This sample has 150,000 to 200,000 clones in its table, and approximately 94% of those were observed once. The top ten constitute 3.5% to 4% of the sample.

Comment on this clone: Its recognized antigen is unknown. No much larger clone exists at a distance of one base, and base qualities are not known.

Study-level results and caveats: Spike-specific TCR breadth and depth rose significantly after two AZD1222 doses compared with day 0 and with MenACWY recipients. The vaccine-associated CD4 TCRs covered the entire spike protein, and the dominant responses fell in regions 160-218 and 743-854. Because no day 14 peak-response samples were available, the repertoires could be characterized only after the peak T cell response. Most participants were white British and females outnumbered males, and the authors suggested that clonal diversity may have been underestimated. Only five to seven AZD1222 recipients were SARS-CoV-2 seropositive at baseline, limiting conclusions about previously exposed vaccinees. In the small 56-69-year group, the increase in depth fell short of significance, most likely because of low power. Reportedly, almost half of the unique spike-specific TCRs recognized epitopes lying outside the regions that are mutated in the B.1.351 and B.1.1.7 variants.

Per the publication, the time point label means: about 28 days (+/-7) after the second vaccine dose. The sample's treatment or condition label, in plain terms: meningococcal conjugate vaccine given as trial control. Samples from vaccinated people were obtained from the UK trials COV001 and COV002, which included a single-blind randomized controlled phase 2/3 trial of AZD1222 (ChAdOx1 nCoV-19) in healthy adults. Trial participant PBMC samples were collected at day 0 and day 28 after the second dose for TCRbeta chain sequencing. This receptor was taken from an adult who received the MenACWY meningococcal vaccine as a control. The specimen was peripheral blood, collected 28 days after the second dose of the MenACWY control vaccine. The chain joins TRBV19 to TRBJ2-3; 12 junctional bases match TRBD1. The DNA sequence is given as TGTGCCAGTAGAGGGACAGGGGGCCCTAGCACAGATACGCAGTATTTT. The resulting protein is CASRGTGGPSTDTQYF.